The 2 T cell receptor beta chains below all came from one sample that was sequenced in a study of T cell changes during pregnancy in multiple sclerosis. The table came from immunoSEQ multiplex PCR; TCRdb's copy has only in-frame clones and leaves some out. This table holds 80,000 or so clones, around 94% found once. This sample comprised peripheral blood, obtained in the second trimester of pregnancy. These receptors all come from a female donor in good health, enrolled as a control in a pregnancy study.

CDR3 residues: CASSYGRQSYEQYF. The DNA for the CDR3 is TGTGCCAGCAGTTACGGGCGACAGAGCTACGAGCAGTACTTC. This chain links TRBV6-6 with TRBJ2-7; tentative D call: TRBD1 (5 bases). The CDR3 length is 14 residues. Germline assignment: CDR1 MNHNY and CDR2 SVGAGI (reference sequence). Trimming left V 2 bases short and J 3 bases short, with 11 bases between.

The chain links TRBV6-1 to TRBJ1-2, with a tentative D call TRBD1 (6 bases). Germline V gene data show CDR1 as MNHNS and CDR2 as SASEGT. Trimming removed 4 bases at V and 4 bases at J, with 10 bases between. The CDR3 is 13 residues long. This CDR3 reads CASSADRLYGYTF. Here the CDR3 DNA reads TGTGCCAGCAGTGCAGACAGGCTCTATGGCTACACCTTC.